The 11 T cell receptor beta chains presented below share a single source sample, sequenced in a study of blood T cell repertoires in COVID-19. The repertoire was sequenced with immunoSEQ multiplex PCR; TCRdb's copy has only in-frame clones and lacks some. In the table there are 30,000 to 40,000 clones, around 93% of which are singletons. Material for sequencing was peripheral blood. Receptors were obtained from a human donor in a cohort sampled during active COVID-19.

The genes are TRBV2 and TRBJ2-1, with a possible D match to TRBD2 (6 bases). Deletions cut 5 bases from V and 0 bases from J, with 11 bases between. The germline V gene encodes CDR1 SNHLY and CDR2 FYNNEI. The CDR3 is 15 residues long. The CDR3 loop is CASSRGLSSYNEQFF. For the CDR3, the DNA is TGTGCCAGCAGTCGGGGACTCAGCTCCTACAATGAGCAGTTCTTC. The variable domain in full, with the rest retrieved from reference TRBV2 and TRBJ2-1, is EPEVTQTPSHQVTQMGQEVILRCVPISNHLYFYWYRQILGQKVEFLVSFYNNEISEKSEIFDDQFSVERPDGSNFTLKIRSTKLEDSAMYFCASSRGLSSYNEQFFGPGTRLTVL.

Only a few counts were recorded for this clone. This rearrangement joins TRBV7-8 to TRBJ2-2; D might be TRBD1 (5 bases). CDR3 length: 13 residues. V lost 9 bases to trimming and J lost 2 bases, with 10 bases between them. Germline V gene data show CDR1 as SGHVS and CDR2 as FQNEAQ. The CDR3 reads CARQDRNTGELFF. The CDR3 nucleotides are TGTGCCAGACAGGACCGAAACACCGGGGAGCTGTTTTTT.

V usage is TRBV28 and J usage is TRBJ2-2; 7 nucleotides agree with TRBD1. With 5 bases clipped from V and 4 bases from J, the junction kept 10 bases outside the gene matches. Germline loops: CDR1 MDHEN, CDR2 SYDVKM. CDR3 length: 16 amino acids. For the CDR3, the DNA is TGTGCCAGCAGTGCCATCAGGGGGAAGGGCACCGGGGAGCTGTTTTTT. Its translation: CASSAIRGKGTGELFF.

V and J are TRBV29-1 and TRBJ1-3, with 8 bases fitting TRBD1. Trimming cost V 3 bases and J 0 bases; bases outside gene matches: 10. The germline V gene encodes CDR1 SQVTM and CDR2 ANQGSEA. The CDR3 covers 17 residues. This CDR3 reads CSVEDRVHLDSGNTIYF. The CDR3, as DNA: TGCAGCGTTGAGGACAGGGTACATCTCGACTCTGGAAACACCATATATTTT. The full variable domain, with the rest looked up from reference TRBV29-1 and TRBJ1-3, is SAVISQKPSRDICQRGTSLTIQCQVDSQVTMMFWYRQQPGQSLTLIATANQGSEATYESGFVIDKFPISRPNLTFSTLTVSNMSPEDSSIYLCSVEDRVHLDSGNTIYFGEGSWLTVV.

This clone was seen a single time. The V and J genes are TRBV5-1 and TRBJ2-1, with TRBD2 matching over 12 bases. Trimming removed 2 bases from V and 4 bases from J; junction bases left unmatched: 1. Germline V gives CDR1 SGHRS, CDR2 YFSETQ. There are 15 residues in the CDR3. The CDR3 spells CASSLLAGGYNEQFF. In nucleotides, the CDR3 is TGCGCCAGCAGCTTACTAGCGGGGGGTTACAATGAGCAGTTCTTC.

The chain has TRBV11-2 and TRBJ1-2; the D is unclear. The germline V and J ends were trimmed by 1 base and 0 bases, with 15 bases remaining between them. The CDR3 totals 17 residues. Germline CDR1 reads SGHAT; CDR2 reads FQNNGV. The DNA for the CDR3 is TGTGCCAGCAGCTTAGTGGTAACGGGATCTGCTAACTATGGCTACACCTTC. It specifies CASSLVVTGSANYGYTF.

This clone showed up just once. The CDR3 DNA follows: TGTGCCAGCAGCTTCTTGGGCGGGGATACGCAGTATTTT. The encoded protein is CASSFLGGDTQYF. The V and J genes are TRBV5-4 and TRBJ2-3; the D gene is possibly TRBD2 (5 bases). With 2 bases removed from V and 6 bases from J, the gap between germline ends came to 10 bases. The CDR3 runs to 13 residues. The germline V gene has CDR1 SGHNT and CDR2 YYREEE (reference sequence). The entire variable domain, with the rest obtained from reference TRBV5-4 and TRBJ2-3, is as follows: ETGVTQSPTHLIKTRGQQVTLRCSSQSGHNTVSWYQQALGQGPQFIFQYYREEENGRGNFPPRFSGLQFPNYSSELNVNALELDDSALYLCASSFLGGDTQYFGPGTRLTVL.

In its sample, this clone was seen once. V usage is TRBV5-4 and J usage is TRBJ1-3, with D maybe TRBD1 (5 bases). The CDR3 covers 14 residues. V gave up 2 bases and J gave up 9 bases, with 15 bases separating them. CDR1 is SGHNT, CDR2 YYREEE, per germline (reference sequence). CDR3 nucleotides: TGTGCCAGCAGCTTTTCCACCGCCGGGGGCACCATATATTTT. Protein product: CASSFSTAGGTIYF.

V gene TRBV6-1 combines with J gene TRBJ2-1, with D possibly matching TRBD1 (6 bases). Germline CDR1 and CDR2: MNHNS and SASEGT. This CDR3 has 15 residues. Trimming cost V 2 bases and J 0 bases, with 8 bases left between them. The CDR3 DNA is TGTGCCAGCAGTGAATTGACAGGCTCCTACAATGAGCAGTTCTTC. It is translated as CASSELTGSYNEQFF.

The chain combines TRBV29-1 with TRBJ1-2; D call uncertain. This CDR3 is built from 10 residues. Germline V gives CDR1 SQVTM, CDR2 ANQGSEA. V dropped 2 bases and J dropped 8 bases, with 6 bases sitting between them. This CDR3 reads CSVESGGYTF. The CDR3 coding sequence is TGCAGCGTTGAAAGTGGCGGCTACACCTTC. Full variable domain (outside the CDR3, taken from reference TRBV29-1 and TRBJ1-2): SAVISQKPSRDICQRGTSLTIQCQVDSQVTMMFWYRQQPGQSLTLIATANQGSEATYESGFVIDKFPISRPNLTFSTLTVSNMSPEDSSIYLCSVESGGYTFGSGTRLTVV.

This clone appeared a single time. The genes are TRBV23-1 and TRBJ1-2; 7 bases map to TRBD1. Being an ORF, TRBV23-1 has a function that is uncertain. V gave up 3 bases and J gave up 0 bases; unmatched junction bases: 4. This CDR3 region has 15 residues. The CDR3 protein is CASSHTGDANYGYTF. The CDR3 DNA sequence: TGCGCCAGCAGTCATACAGGGGATGCTAACTATGGCTACACCTTC.